The clone carrying this T cell receptor (beta chain) was counted a single time. Its antigen is undetermined. The data are from a study of T cell responses to AZD1222 COVID-19 vaccine. Broader study findings: Baseline seropositives among AZD1222 recipients totaled only six or seven.

Clones were read by immunoSEQ multiplex PCR, and TCRdb kept only the in-frame ones, dropping some. The sample yields about 98,000 clones, around 88% seen once. The V end was cut by 2 bases, the J end by 4 bases, with 8 bases between. The CDR3 runs to 13 residues. Germline V gives CDR1 LNHNV, CDR2 YYDKDF (reference sequence). The V call is TRBV15, the J call TRBJ1-1; D is possibly TRBD1 (5 bases). Sequencing was performed on peripheral blood, taken on day 0 of MenACWY control vaccination. This sequence originates from an adult in good health. This CDR3 reads CATSRQGGTEAFF. As DNA, the CDR3 is TGTGCCACCAGCAGACAGGGCGGCACTGAAGCTTTCTTT.